This T cell receptor beta chain appears in the sequencing data of a study of PD-1 blockade in classical Hodgkin lymphoma. Regarding the study as a whole: Reported findings placed baseline TCR diversity lower in newly diagnosed patients (compared with healthy donors). Baseline diversity in complete responders resembled that of newly diagnosed patients.

Exposure to brentuximab vedotin varied, and each patient had relapsed following autologous stem cell transplantation. On this clone: Antigen: not known.

The method was immunoSEQ multiplex PCR; TCRdb's version includes in-frame clones alone and lacks a portion of them. The repertoire holds around 36,000 clones, with approximately 87% as singletons. V was shortened by 6 bases and J by 3 bases, with 12 bases between the two germline ends. Per the germline V gene, CDR1 is SQVTM and CDR2 is ANQGSEA. This CDR3 is built from 12 residues. The genes are TRBV29-1 and TRBJ2-7; D gene uncertain. The TCR originated in a human donor with classical Hodgkin lymphoma. The specimen comprised peripheral blood mononuclear cells (PBMCs), sampled at baseline. Here the CDR3 reads CSVSDQIYEQYF. CDR3 bases: TGCAGCGTATCAGACCAGATCTACGAGCAGTACTTC.